This is a list of T cell receptor beta chains from one sample in a study of blood T cell repertoires in COVID-19. Method: immunoSEQ multiplex PCR; TCRdb's copy keeps in-frame clones and lacks some. The sample has approximately 15,000 clones, approximately 92% seen once; the top ten hold approximately 14%. The sequenced material came from peripheral blood. The receptors originated from a man aged 45-65 years with active COVID-19. The CDR3 runs from the conserved cysteine through the conserved F or W. The order of the fields is V gene, J gene, clone size, D gene, CDR3 protein, CDR3 DNA. A D gene is named only where the DNA matches it firmly. The size of a clone is reported for some rows only, either as once, few or many, or as a class for expanded clones.

TRBV10-3	TRBJ2-3	few	NA	CAISDGLDTDTQYF	TGTGCCATCAGTGATGGGCTTGACACAGATACGCAGTATTTT
TRBV11-1	TRBJ2-7	NA	TRBD2	CASNLGAGGAYEQYF	TGTGCCAGCAATTTAGGAGCGGGAGGGGCGTACGAGCAGTACTTC
TRBV10-3	TRBJ2-1	few	NA	CAIRQPFVAYNEQFF	TGTGCCATCAGACAGCCGTTTGTGGCCTACAATGAGCAGTTCTTC
TRBV4-3	TRBJ1-4	NA	TRBD1	CASSQDLGTGAQKLFF	TGCGCCAGCAGCCAAGATTTAGGGACAGGGGCCCAAAAACTGTTTTTT
TRBV5-1	TRBJ1-1	NA	NA	CASSLGHGNTEAFF	TGCGCCAGCAGCTTGGGCCACGGGAACACTGAAGCTTTCTTT
TRBV5-4	TRBJ2-5	NA	NA	CASSRGMETQYF	TGTGCCAGCAGCCGCGGTATGGAGACCCAGTACTTC
TRBV10-3	TRBJ2-1	few	TRBD2	CAIEEAGVNEQFF	TGTGCCATCGAAGAAGCGGGAGTCAATGAGCAGTTCTTC
TRBV2	TRBJ2-1	NA	TRBD2	CASSDRTSGRADEQFF	TGTGCCAGCAGTGACCGGACTAGCGGGAGGGCCGATGAGCAGTTCTTC
TRBV5-4	TRBJ1-1	NA	TRBD1	CASSFDGTARNTEAFF	TGTGCCAGCAGCTTTGACGGGACAGCCCGGAACACTGAAGCTTTCTTT
TRBV6-6	TRBJ1-3	NA	NA	CASSYSRSKGDTIYF	TGTGCCAGCAGTTACTCGAGGTCGAAGGGGGACACCATATATTTT
TRBV19	TRBJ2-1	NA	TRBD2	CASSMGLAGVKFF	TGTGCCAGTAGTATGGGACTAGCGGGAGTTAAGTTCTTC
TRBV28	TRBJ2-2	NA	TRBD2	CASNPGSGGSTGELFF	TGTGCCAGCAATCCTGGGAGCGGGGGAAGTACCGGGGAGCTGTTTTTT
TRBV6-2/TRBV6-3	TRBJ2-1	once	NA	CASSLSLRDSLYNEQFF	TGTGCCAGCAGTTTAAGTCTCCGGGACTCCCTCTACAATGAGCAGTTCTTC
TRBV10-3	TRBJ2-5	NA	TRBD1	CAISERDRGGGETQYF	TGTGCCATCAGTGAGCGGGACAGGGGCGGGGGAGAGACCCAGTACTTC
TRBV28	TRBJ1-6	NA	TRBD1	CASSPQQGDNSPLHF	TGTGCCAGCAGTCCTCAACAGGGGGATAATTCACCCCTCCACTTT
TRBV10-3	TRBJ2-7	once	NA	CAISEPGGSYEQYF	TGTGCCATCAGTGAGCCGGGTGGCTCCTACGAGCAGTACTTC
TRBV19	TRBJ2-7	once	NA	CASSTALGSGGRIYEQYF	TGTGCCAGTAGTACCGCCTTGGGATCTGGAGGGAGGATATACGAGCAGTACTTC
TRBV5-4	TRBJ2-3	NA	TRBD2	CASSWGLADTQYF	TGTGCCAGCAGCTGGGGACTAGCAGATACGCAGTATTTT
TRBV27	TRBJ2-1	NA	NA	CASSPTTGTGNNEQFF	TGTGCCAGCAGTCCTACTACGGGAACGGGGAACAATGAGCAGTTCTTC
TRBV15	TRBJ1-1	NA	NA	CATSRDGTGFSTYTEAFF	TGTGCCACCAGCAGAGATGGAACAGGATTCTCAACCTACACTGAAGCTTTCTTT
TRBV28	TRBJ2-1	NA	TRBD2	CASSPRGLAGVNEQFF	TGTGCCAGCAGTCCAAGAGGACTAGCGGGAGTTAATGAGCAGTTCTTC
TRBV6-5	TRBJ2-5	once	NA	CASRPGQLQETQYF	TGTGCCAGCAGACCGGGACAACTACAAGAGACCCAGTACTTC
TRBV27	TRBJ2-1	NA	TRBD2	CASSLLGGEASYNEQFF	TGTGCCAGCAGTTTATTGGGGGGGGAGGCCTCCTACAATGAGCAGTTCTTC